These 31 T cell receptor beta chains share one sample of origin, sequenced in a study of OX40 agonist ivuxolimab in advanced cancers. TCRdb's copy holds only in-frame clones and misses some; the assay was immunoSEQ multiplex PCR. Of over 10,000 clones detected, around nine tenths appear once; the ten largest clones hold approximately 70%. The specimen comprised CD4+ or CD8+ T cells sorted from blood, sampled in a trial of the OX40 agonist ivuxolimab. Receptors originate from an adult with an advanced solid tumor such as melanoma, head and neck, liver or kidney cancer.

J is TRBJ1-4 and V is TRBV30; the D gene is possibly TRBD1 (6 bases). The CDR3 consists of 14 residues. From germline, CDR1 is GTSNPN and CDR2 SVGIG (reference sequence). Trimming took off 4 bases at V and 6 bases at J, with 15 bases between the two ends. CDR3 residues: CAWNPGTRDEKLFF. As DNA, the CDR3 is TGTGCCTGGAATCCCGGGACACGTGATGAAAAACTGTTTTTT.

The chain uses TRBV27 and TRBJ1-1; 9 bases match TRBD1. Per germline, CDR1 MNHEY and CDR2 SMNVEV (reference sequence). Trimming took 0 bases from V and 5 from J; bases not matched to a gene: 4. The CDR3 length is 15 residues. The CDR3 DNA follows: TGTGCCAGCAGTTTATCCACAGGGGGCGGTACTGAAGCTTTCTTT. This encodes CASSLSTGGGTEAFF.

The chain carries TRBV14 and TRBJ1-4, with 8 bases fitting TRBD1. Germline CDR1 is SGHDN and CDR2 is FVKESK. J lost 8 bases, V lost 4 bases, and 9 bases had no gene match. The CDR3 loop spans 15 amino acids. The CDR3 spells CASSLGQGSFEKLFF. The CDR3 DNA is TGTGCCAGCAGCCTCGGACAGGGATCATTCGAAAAACTGTTTTTT.

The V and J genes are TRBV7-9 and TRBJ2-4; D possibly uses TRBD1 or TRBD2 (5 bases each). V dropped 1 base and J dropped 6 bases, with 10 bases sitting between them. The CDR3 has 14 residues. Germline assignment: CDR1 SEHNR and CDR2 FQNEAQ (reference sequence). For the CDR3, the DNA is TGTGCCAGCAGCTTAGGGGGACGGGGAAACATTCAGTACTTC. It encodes CASSLGGRGNIQYF.

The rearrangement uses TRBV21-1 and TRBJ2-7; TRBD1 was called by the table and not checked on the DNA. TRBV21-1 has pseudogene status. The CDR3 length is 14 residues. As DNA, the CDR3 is TGTGCCAGCAGCAAAGTTGACAGGGTCGGCGAGCAGTACTTC. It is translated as CASSKVDRVGEQYF.

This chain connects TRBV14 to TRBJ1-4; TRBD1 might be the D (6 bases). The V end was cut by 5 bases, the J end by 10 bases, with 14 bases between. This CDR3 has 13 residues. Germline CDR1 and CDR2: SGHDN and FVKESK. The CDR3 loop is CASSETGWRKLFF. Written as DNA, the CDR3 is TGTGCCAGCAGCGAGACAGGCTGGCGAAAACTGTTTTTT.

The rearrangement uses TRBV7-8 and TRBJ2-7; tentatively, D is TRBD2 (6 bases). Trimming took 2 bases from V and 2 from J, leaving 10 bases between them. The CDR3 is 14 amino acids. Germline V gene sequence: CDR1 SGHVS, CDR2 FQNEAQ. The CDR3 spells CASSLWAGTYEQYF. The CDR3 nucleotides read TGTGCCAGCAGCTTATGGGCGGGGACCTACGAGCAGTACTTC.

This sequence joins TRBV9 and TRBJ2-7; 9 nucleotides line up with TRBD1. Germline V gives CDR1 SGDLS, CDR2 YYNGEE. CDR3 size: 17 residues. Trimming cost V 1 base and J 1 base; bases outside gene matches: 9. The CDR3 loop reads CASSVTHSGTGSYEQYF. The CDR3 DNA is TGTGCCAGCAGCGTAACCCATTCCGGGACAGGGTCCTACGAGCAGTACTTC.

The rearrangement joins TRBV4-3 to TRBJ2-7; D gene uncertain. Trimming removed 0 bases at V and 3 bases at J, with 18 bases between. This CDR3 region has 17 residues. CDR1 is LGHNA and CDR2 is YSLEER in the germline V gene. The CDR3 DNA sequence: TGCGCCAGCAGCCAAGATTTATCCCAAGACAACTACTACGAGCAGTACTTC. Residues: CASSQDLSQDNYYEQYF.

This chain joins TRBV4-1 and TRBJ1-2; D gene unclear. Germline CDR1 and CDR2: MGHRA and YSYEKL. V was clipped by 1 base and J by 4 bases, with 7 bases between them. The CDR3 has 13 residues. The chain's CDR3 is CASSQGRLYGYTF. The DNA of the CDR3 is TGCGCCAGCAGCCAAGGACGGCTCTATGGCTACACCTTC.

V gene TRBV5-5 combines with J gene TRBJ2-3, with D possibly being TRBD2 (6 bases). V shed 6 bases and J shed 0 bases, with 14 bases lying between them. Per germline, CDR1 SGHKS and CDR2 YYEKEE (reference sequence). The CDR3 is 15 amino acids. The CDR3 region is CASTAPAGSTDTQYF. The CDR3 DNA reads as TGTGCCAGCACCGCACCAGCGGGTAGCACAGATACGCAGTATTTT.

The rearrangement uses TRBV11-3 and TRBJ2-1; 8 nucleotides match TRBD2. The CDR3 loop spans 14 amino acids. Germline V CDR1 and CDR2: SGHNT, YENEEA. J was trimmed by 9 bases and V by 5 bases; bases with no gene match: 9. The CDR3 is CASSPSGGLGEQFF. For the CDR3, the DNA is TGTGCCAGCAGCCCTTCGGGGGGGTTAGGTGAGCAGTTCTTC.

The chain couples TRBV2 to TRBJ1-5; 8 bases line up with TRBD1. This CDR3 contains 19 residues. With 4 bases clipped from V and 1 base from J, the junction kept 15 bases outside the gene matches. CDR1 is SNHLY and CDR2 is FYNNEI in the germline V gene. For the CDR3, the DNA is TGTGCCAGCAGTGTAAGGTCCGGCGAAAGACAGGGGAGCAATCAGCCCCAGCATTTT. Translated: CASSVRSGERQGSNQPQHF.

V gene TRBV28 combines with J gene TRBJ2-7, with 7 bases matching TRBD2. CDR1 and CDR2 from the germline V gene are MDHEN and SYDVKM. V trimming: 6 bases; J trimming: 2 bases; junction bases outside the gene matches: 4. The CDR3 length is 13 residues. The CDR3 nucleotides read TGTGCCAGCAGCCCGGGACTACCCTACGAGCAGTACTTC. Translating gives CASSPGLPYEQYF.

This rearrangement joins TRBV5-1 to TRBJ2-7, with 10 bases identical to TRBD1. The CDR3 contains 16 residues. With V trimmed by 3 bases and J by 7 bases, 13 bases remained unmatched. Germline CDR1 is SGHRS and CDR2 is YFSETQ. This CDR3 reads CASSSNDRTGGEEQYF. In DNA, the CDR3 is TGCGCCAGCAGCTCGAATGACCGGACAGGGGGTGAAGAGCAGTACTTC.

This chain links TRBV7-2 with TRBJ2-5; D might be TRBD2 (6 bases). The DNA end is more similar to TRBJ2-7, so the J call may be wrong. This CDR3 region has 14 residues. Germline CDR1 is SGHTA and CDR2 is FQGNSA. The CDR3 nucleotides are TGTGCCAGCAGCTTATTGGGAGGCTCCTACGAGCAGTACTTC. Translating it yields CASSLLGGSYEQYF.

In DNA form, the CDR3 reads TGTGCCAGCAGCAACCCTGGACAGGGGGCGACTAGCGAGCAGTTCTTC. It specifies CASSNPGQGATSEQFF. The chain couples TRBV7-9 to TRBJ2-1; 11 bases map to TRBD1. V was pared by 5 bases and J by 10 bases, with 13 bases of the junction left unmatched. Germline values: CDR1 SEHNR, CDR2 FQNEAQ (reference sequence). The CDR3 length is 16 residues.

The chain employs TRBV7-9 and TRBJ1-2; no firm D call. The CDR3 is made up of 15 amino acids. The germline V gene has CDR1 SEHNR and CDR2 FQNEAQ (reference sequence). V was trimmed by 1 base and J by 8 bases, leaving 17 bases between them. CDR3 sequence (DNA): TGTGCCAGCAGCTTAGGTGGCAGTATTGTTCGAGGCTACACCTTC. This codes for CASSLGGSIVRGYTF.

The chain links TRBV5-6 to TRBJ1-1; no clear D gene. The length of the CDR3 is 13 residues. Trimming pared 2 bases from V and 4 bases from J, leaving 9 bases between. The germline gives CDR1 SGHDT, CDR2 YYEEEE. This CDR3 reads CASSFWGGTEAFF. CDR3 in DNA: TGTGCCAGCAGCTTTTGGGGTGGCACTGAAGCTTTCTTT.

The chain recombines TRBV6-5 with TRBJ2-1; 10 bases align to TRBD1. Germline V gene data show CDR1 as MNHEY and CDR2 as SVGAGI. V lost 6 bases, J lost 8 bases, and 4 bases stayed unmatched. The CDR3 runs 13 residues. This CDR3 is CASRVTGGDEQFF. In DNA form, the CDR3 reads TGTGCCAGCAGGGTGACAGGGGGCGATGAGCAGTTCTTC.

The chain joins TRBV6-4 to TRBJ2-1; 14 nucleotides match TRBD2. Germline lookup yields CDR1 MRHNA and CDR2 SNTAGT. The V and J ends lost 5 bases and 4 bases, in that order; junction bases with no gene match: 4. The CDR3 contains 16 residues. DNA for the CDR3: TGTGCCAGCAGTTATGGGACTAGCGGGAGTTACAATGAGCAGTTCTTC. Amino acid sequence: CASSYGTSGSYNEQFF.

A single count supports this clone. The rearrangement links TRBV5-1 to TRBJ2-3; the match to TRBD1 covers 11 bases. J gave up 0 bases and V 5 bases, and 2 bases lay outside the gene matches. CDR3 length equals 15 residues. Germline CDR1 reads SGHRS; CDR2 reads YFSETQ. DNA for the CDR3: TGCGCCAGCAGGGACAGGGGGCGAAGCACAGATACGCAGTATTTT. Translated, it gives CASRDRGRSTDTQYF.

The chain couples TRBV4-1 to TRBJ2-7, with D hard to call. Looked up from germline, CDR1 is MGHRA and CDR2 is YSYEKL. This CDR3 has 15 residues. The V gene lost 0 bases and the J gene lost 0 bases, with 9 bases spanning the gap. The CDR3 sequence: CASSQEGWSSYEQYF. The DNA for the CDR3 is TGCGCCAGCAGCCAAGAGGGGTGGAGCTCCTACGAGCAGTACTTC.

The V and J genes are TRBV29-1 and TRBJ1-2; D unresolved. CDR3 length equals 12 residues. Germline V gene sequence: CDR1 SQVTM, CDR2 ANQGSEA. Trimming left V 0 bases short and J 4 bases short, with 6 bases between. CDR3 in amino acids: CSVEDTVYGYTF. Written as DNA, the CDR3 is TGCAGCGTTGAAGATACCGTCTATGGCTACACCTTC.

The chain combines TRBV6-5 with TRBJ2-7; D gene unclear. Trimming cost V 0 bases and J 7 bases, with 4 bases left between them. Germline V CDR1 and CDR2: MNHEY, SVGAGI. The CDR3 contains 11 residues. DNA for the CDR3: TGTGCCAGCAGTTACTCGACTGAGCAGTACTTC. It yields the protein CASSYSTEQYF.

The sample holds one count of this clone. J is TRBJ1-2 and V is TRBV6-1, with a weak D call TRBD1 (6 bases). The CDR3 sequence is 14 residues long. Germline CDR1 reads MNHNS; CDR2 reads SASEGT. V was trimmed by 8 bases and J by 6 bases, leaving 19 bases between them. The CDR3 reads CASDPSRGSNGYTF. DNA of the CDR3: TGTGCCAGCGATCCTTCTAGGGGGAGTAATGGCTACACCTTC.

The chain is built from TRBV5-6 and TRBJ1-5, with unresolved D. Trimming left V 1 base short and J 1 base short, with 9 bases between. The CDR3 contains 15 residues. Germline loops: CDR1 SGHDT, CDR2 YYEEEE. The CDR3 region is CASSLYSLSNQPQHF. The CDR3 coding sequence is TGTGCCAGCAGCTTGTACAGTTTGAGCAATCAGCCCCAGCATTTT.

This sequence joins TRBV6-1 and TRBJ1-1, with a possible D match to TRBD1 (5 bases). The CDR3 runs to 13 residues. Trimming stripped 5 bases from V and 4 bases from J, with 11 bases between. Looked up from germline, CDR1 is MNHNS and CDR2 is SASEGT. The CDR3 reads CASSFQGSTEAFF. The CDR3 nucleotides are TGTGCCAGCAGTTTCCAGGGATCCACTGAAGCTTTCTTT.

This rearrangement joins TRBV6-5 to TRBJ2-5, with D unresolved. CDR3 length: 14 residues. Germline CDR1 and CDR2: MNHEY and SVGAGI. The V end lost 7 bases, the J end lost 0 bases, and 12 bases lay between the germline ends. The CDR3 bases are TGTGCCAGCACCTCTTCTGGAGACCAAGAGACCCAGTACTTC. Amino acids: CASTSSGDQETQYF.

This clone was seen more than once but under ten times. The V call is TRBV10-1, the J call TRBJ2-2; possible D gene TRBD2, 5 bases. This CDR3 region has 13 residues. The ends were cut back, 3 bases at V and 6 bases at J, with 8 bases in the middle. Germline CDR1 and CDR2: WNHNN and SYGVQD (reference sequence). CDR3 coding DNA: TGCGCCAGCAGTGACCGGGATCCCGGGGAGCTGTTTTTT. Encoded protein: CASSDRDPGELFF.

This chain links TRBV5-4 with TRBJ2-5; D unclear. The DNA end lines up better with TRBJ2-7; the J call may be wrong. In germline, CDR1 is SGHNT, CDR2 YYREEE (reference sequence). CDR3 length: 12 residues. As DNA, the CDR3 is TGTGCCAGCAGCTTGGCGGTGGACGAGCAGTACTTC. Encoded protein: CASSLAVDEQYF.